The text below deals with one T cell receptor beta chain. Its antigen remains unknown. V lost 8 bases, J lost 0 bases, and 12 bases lay in between. This CDR3 has 14 residues. Germline V gives CDR1 SGHNT, CDR2 YENEEA. Here immunoSEQ multiplex PCR was the method, and the copy in TCRdb shows in-frame clones only, minus some. Of about 120,000 clones in the sample, 80% to 90% were seen once. The data are from a study of T cell responses to AZD1222 COVID-19 vaccine. Study-wide points: Two AZD1222 administrations were followed by greater Spike-specific TCR breadth and depth.

V and J are TRBV11-3 and TRBJ2-3; D call uncertain. Sequenced material: peripheral blood, taken on day 0 of AZD1222 vaccination. The clonotype was recovered from an adult in good health. DNA of the CDR3: TGTGCCAGCCGTCTGGGGTTTAGCACAGATACGCAGTATTTT. The encoded protein is CASRLGFSTDTQYF.